This T cell receptor (beta chain) was captured by sequencing in a study of early T cells in non-severe SARS-CoV-2 infection. Study as a whole: Chains from this unsorted whole-blood bulk RNA could not be paired.

The CDR3 loop spans 13 amino acids. The V and J ends lost 3 bases and 1 base respectively, with 6 bases between them. One entry per CDR3 protein results from TCRdb running MiXCR on the 5' RACE reads. This table holds roughly 34,000 distinct CDR3 sequences, approximately 7.1% found once. There are a few counts of this clonotype. The receptor comes from an adult who was a healthcare worker with PCR-confirmed SARS-CoV-2 infection or an uninfected control (not recorded which). This material consisted of whole blood, taken at baseline. This rearrangement joins TRBV12-3 or TRBV12-4 to TRBJ2-5, with a possible D match to TRBD2 (5 bases). CDR3 DNA: TGTGCCAGCAGTTTGCGGGCCCAAGAGACCCAGTACTTC. It is translated as CASSLRAQETQYF.